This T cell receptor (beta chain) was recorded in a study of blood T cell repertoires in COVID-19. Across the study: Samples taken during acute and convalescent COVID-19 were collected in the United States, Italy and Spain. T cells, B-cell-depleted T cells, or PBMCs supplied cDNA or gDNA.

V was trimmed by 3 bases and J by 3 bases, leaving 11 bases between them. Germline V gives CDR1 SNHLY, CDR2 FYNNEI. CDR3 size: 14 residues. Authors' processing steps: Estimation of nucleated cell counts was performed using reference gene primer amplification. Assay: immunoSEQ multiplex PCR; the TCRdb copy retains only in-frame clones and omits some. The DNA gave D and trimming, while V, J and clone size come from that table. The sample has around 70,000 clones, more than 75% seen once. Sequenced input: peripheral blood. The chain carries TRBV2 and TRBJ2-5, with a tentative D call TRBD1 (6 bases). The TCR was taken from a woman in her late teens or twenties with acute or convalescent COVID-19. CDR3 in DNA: TGTGCCAGCAGTGACGGGACACTCGAAGAGACCCAGTACTTC. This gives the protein CASSDGTLEETQYF.